This paragraph covers one TCR beta chain sequence. The V end lost 6 bases, the J end lost 10 bases, and 16 bases lay between the germline ends. This CDR3 has 14 amino acids. Per the germline V gene, CDR1 is MNHEY and CDR2 is SVGAGI. This entry belongs to a study of blood T cell repertoires in COVID-19. The wider study: Donors in the United States, Italy and Spain gave samples during acute or convalescent COVID-19. Nucleic acid was either cDNA or gDNA, and it came from T cells, B-cell-depleted T cells, or PBMCs.

In the original workflow: Amplification of reference gene primers provided the estimated nucleated cell counts. This table comes from immunoSEQ multiplex PCR, and its TCRdb copy is limited to in-frame clones, with some not included. That table gives V, J and clone size, and the DNA gave D and trimming. Of about 140,000 clones in the sample, roughly 80% were seen once. Source material: peripheral blood. This receptor was taken from a woman aged 80 or older in a cohort sampled during active or convalescent COVID-19. The chain links TRBV6-5 to TRBJ1-6, with a tentative D call TRBD1 (6 bases). This CDR3 is CASRSGTLVSPLHF. CDR3 coding DNA: TGTGCCAGCAGGTCCGGGACACTAGTCTCACCCCTCCACTTT.